The entry that follows covers one TCR beta chain sequence. This clone came up a few times. There is no known antigen for this receptor. Base qualities are missing; no much larger clone stands one base away. This entry belongs to a study of cytomegalovirus exposure and HLA in healthy donors (dated by TCRdb to the late 2010s). Regarding the study in general: An earlier analysis of some 620 of the donors reported 250 to 350 Gb of sequence data and 90 million to 120 million unique TCR beta sequences obtained from roughly 180 million T cells. An early release that covered about 600 HLA-typed donors contained approximately 300 gigabases of sequencing data and tens of millions of unique TCR sequences. The genetic ancestry cluster associated with self-reported Caucasian donors included around 76% of the 398 genotyped donors. The study aimed to test whether signatures of past pathogen exposure could be identified by cataloging public T cell receptors. Using immunosequencing, the study profiled T cell repertoires from around 670 subjects and related those repertoires to cytomegalovirus serostatus. A separate validation cohort of some 130 different subjects was used in addition to the roughly 720-subject first cohort. To predict cytomegalovirus infection status, the study brought together high-throughput TCR immunosequencing, statistical association of individual TCRs with disease status, and machine learning. To study patterns of TCR occurrence, a later analysis re-analyzed previously published TCR beta repertoires from 700 or so donors and added high-resolution HLA genotyping. The later analysis used no new phenotypic data to find candidate immune exposures, relying instead on TCR beta sequences and their occurrence across donors. In an earlier analysis of around 540 of the donors, high-throughput TCR beta sequencing was used to judge whether each TCR beta V gene segment behaved as functional or pseudogenic. Donor age, sex, ethnicity and CMV serostatus were collected together with the repertoire data. A later genetic analysis used genome-wide SNP genotypes for about three fifths of the 666 donors, treating that subset as a discovery cohort. Every repertoire in the discovery cohort had been generated on one and the same sequencing platform. Both class I and class II loci were covered by HLA typing, at four-digit resolution. The number of typed donors differed by locus: about 620-630 for A, B, C, DRB1 and DQB1; approximately 520 for DQA1; around 580 for DPA1; and approximately 450 for DPB1. Roughly 5 DR-DQ haplotypes were treated as single units for association and clustering because of strong linkage in the cohort. Across 300 to 400 genotyped donors of the cohort, an average of about 240,000 unique TCR beta nucleotide sequences per donor were sequenced, and 15% to 20% of those sequences were non-productive. The paper's findings and limits, for the study overall: In vitro tests confirmed that a few of the cytomegalovirus-associated TCR beta chains recognize cytomegalovirus antigens. In a later genetic analysis, a missense DCLRE1C variant was associated with V-gene and J-gene trimming of TCR beta chains, and the association was replicated in an independent cohort. Compared with equally common non-associated chains, HLA-associated TCR beta chains in a later analysis were more clonally expanded and had lower generation probabilities. Correlated functional status among segregating V segments might reflect linkage disequilibrium, but an unknown experimental factor could not be ruled out. Strong co-occurrence of HLA alleles, especially DR and DQ, made assigning TCR associations to individual alleles difficult. Most CMV-associated TCR beta chains appeared to be HLA-restricted in a later analysis, and the HLA associations seemed to be driven largely by CMV exposure. In a later analysis, 15,000 to 20,000 TCR beta sequences were associated with specific HLA alleles at a false discovery rate of 0.05. Only TCR beta chains were sequenced in this cohort, and the absence of alpha or paired-chain data limited detectable features. A later analysis found that TCR association rates varied across HLA loci, with DRB1 alleles showing the most associated TCRs and HLA-C alleles the fewest. The presence/absence analyses assumed that sequencing depth was roughly uniform across donors, and that assumption may not be true. CMV serostatus was the only immune exposure information available for the cohort. A total of about 150 TCR beta chains were listed by the study as associated with cytomegalovirus. In both the original and validation cohorts, the classifier was reported to diagnose cytomegalovirus status with high specificity and sensitivity. Because some donors lacked HLA typing at each locus, the association tests relied only on the typed subset. Some IMGT-functional V segments, including TRBV6-2 and TRBV6-3, could not be told apart with the 87-base-pair reads, so those segments were excluded. According to a later genetic analysis, donors in an Asian-associated ancestry cluster had fewer N-insertions in productive TCRs than the approximately 700-donor mean. Most TCR sequences were observed very rarely across donors, whereas some public TCRs were present in many individuals. A later analysis reported that several top co-occurrence clusters appeared linked to parvovirus B19, influenza, CMV and Epstein-Barr virus. The authors suggested that the approach could potentially be generalized to other disease states and immunological phenotypes. Because counts were too low, 15 or so rarely observed V segments, including chromosome 9 orphons, were excluded from the earlier analysis of around 640 of the donors. A cluster of highly shared sequence variants was judged likely to represent a technical artifact of the sequencing pipeline. A further reported finding was that TCR beta sequences accurately predicted the HLA-A and HLA-B alleles for most subjects in the first cohort. In an earlier analysis of approximately 600 of the donors, most TCR beta V segments were observed in productive rearrangements about 87% or about 30% of the time, broadly matching IMGT annotations.

The cohort consisted of approximately 690 healthy bone marrow donors. At the time of sampling, every cohort member was nominally healthy, though immune exposures that went unrecorded were likely present. The donor was CMV seropositive and was included in the group of some 290 seropositive cohort members. Every donor gave a peripheral blood sample, and the peripheral blood mononuclear cells from that sample were used for TCR beta sequencing. The Qiagen DNeasy Blood Extraction Kit was used to extract genomic DNA from the blood cell samples. The library was produced with the immunoSEQ multiplex PCR assay. A mixture of 60 forward primers for TCR Vbeta segments and 13 reverse primers for TCR Jbeta segments was used in the multiplex PCR. The CDR3 region of rearranged TCR beta genes was amplified from genomic DNA by a multiplex PCR assay. The Illumina HiSeq System was used to sequence the amplified TCR beta libraries as 87-base-pair reads. The study's processing was this. A later analysis counted some 74 million unique TCR beta chains across the 550 to 700 repertoires, and roughly 11 million of these chains were shared by at least two donors. A nearest-neighbor algorithm error-corrected the raw reads and collapsed the reads into unique sequences, merging closely related sequences to remove PCR and sequencing errors. To assign V, D and J gene segments, CDR3 sequences were aligned to IMGT reference sequences. For a sequence to be retained, at least a six-nucleotide match to both a V gene segment and a J gene segment was required. Rearrangements were classified as productive when the CDR3 lacked stop codons and remained in frame with V and J, and all other rearrangements were classified as non-productive. CDR3 was defined by IMGT convention, running from the second conserved V-encoded cysteine to the conserved J-encoded phenylalanine. The earlier analysis of about 570 of the donors excluded any sequence lacking an unambiguous match to a single V gene segment. An earlier analysis of fewer than 750 of the donors classified V segments as functional when productive rearrangements were above 56.7% and as segregating when the standard deviation between donors was above 5%. To diagnose cytomegalovirus status from the catalog of TCR beta chain sequences, a statistical classification framework was built. In a later analysis, TCR nucleotide sequences were compared against IMGT/GENE-DB human TR gene sequences so that V and J genes could be assigned. In a later analysis, CDR3 sequences and most-parsimonious VDJ recombination scenarios were assigned using the TCRdist pipeline. A later analysis defined each TCR beta chain by its CDR3 amino acid sequence plus V-gene family, and excluded reads lacking a unique V-gene family. A later analysis removed roughly 590 highly shared, low-generation-probability nucleotide sequences to deal with suspected cross-contamination and a sequencing artifact. For each public chain, a later analysis derived a clonal expansion index from normalized ranks of inferred template counts within each repertoire. In a later analysis, generation probabilities were computed using a VDJ recombination model fitted to out-of-frame rearrangements, and the results were checked against IGoR. In a later analysis, hypergeometric tests were used to score TCR-TCR, TCR-HLA and TCR-CMV co-occurrence, with a repertoire-size bias correction applied to TCR pairs. A later analysis estimated false discovery rates by permuting HLA or CMV assignments 20 times. In a later analysis, co-occurring TCRs were grouped using DBSCAN, and TCRdist sequence similarity was added for clustering within HLA-allele-positive subsets. Repertoires with fewer than 30,000 or more than 120,000 public chains, plus five repertoires with anomalous nucleotide sharing, were excluded from co-occurrence clustering. This immuneACCESS table, as held by TCRdb, lists in-frame sequences with V and J called but not all clones. Of the missing ones, under half trace to an unresolved V gene in checked studies; the others have no known cause. V, J and clone size were drawn from that table, and D and trimming were deduced from the DNA. The sample yields around 130,000 clones; less than 10% were counted once. The ten largest clonotypes hold approximately 6.4% of the sample.

In the germline V gene, CDR1 corresponds to SQVTM and CDR2 to ANQGSEA. Trimming at the junction amounts to 6 bases on V and 1 base on J, and the germline ends lie 15 bases apart. CDR3 length: 14 amino acids, cysteine to phenylalanine. Kept here is only the CDR3 DNA, which spans 42 bases and is read in frame from base 1. Sequencing was performed on PBMCs. The receptor comes from a woman between 35 and 50 years old in good health and CMV-seropositive. The chain links TRBV29-1 with TRBJ1-1, with TRBD1 as a weak D call on 5 bases. The CDR3 has the sequence CSVDDPTGNTEAFF. The nucleotide sequence is given as TGCAGCGTCGACGATCCTACAGGGAACACTGAAGCTTTCTTT.